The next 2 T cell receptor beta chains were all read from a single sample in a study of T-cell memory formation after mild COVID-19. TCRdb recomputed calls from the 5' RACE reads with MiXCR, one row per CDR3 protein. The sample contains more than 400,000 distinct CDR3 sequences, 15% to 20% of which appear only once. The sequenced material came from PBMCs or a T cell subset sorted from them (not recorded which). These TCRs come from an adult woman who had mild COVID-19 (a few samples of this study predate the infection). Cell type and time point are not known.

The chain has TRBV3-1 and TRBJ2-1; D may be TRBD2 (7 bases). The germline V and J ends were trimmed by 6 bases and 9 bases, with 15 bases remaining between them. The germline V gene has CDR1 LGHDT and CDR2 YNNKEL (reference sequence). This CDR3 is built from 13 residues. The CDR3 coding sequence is TGTGCCAGCAGGGACAGAGGGGGGGGTGAGCAGTTCTTC. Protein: CASRDRGGGEQFF.

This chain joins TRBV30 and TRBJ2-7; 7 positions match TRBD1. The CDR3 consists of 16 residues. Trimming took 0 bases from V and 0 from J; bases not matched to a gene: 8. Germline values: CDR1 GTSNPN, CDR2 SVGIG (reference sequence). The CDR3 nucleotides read TGTGCCTGGAGTGTCCGCCCCCGGGACAGCTCCTACGAGCAGTACTTC. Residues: CAWSVRPRDSSYEQYF. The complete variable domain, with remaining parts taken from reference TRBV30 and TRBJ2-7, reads SQTIHQWPATLVQPVGSPLSLECTVEGTSNPNLYWYRQAAGRGLQLLFYSVGIGQISSEVPQNLSASRPQDRQFILSSKKLLLSDSGFYLCAWSVRPRDSSYEQYFGPGTRLTVT.